The rows below give T cell receptor beta chains drawn from one sample of a study of shared clonotypes between healthy human individuals. Clones were sequenced by immunoSEQ multiplex PCR, and TCRdb holds only the in-frame ones, with some missing. The sample includes some 2,000,000 clones, roughly 94% of them seen just once. Material for sequencing was naive CD4+ T cells sorted from blood. The receptors shown here come from a man between 18 and 29 years old in good health. CDR3s include the opening cysteine and the closing phenylalanine or tryptophan. The D gene is left open where the match is weak. Clone size, where shown, is once, few, many, or a class for clones that have expanded.

V	size	D	J	DNA	CDR3
TRBV25-1	.	TRBD2	TRBJ2-5	TGTGCCAGCAGCTTAGCGGGAGGGCGTGAGACCCAGTACTTC	CASSLAGGRETQYF
TRBV5-1	.	.	TRBJ2-7	TGCGCCAGCAGCTTGGCCGTCGGCTACGAGCAGTACTTC	CASSLAVGYEQYF
TRBV29-1	.	.	TRBJ2-2	TGCAGCGTCCGAACGGGGGTCACCGGGGAGCTGTTTTTT	CSVRTGVTGELFF
TRBV6-6	.	.	TRBJ2-2	TGTGCCAGCAGTCAGACAGGAGGAGGATCCGGGGAGCTGTTTTTT	CASSQTGGGSGELFF
TRBV6-5	.	.	TRBJ2-7	TGTGCCAGCAGTTACTCGAGAGGAGACGAGCAGTACTTC	CASSYSRGDEQYF
TRBV7-9	.	.	TRBJ1-1	TGTGCCACCTCCACGAGGGCGGGTGACACTGAAGCTTTCTTT	CATSTRAGDTEAFF
TRBV5-4	.	TRBD1	TRBJ1-6	TGTGCCAGCAGCCCCGGGACAGGGAGCTCACCCCTCCACTTT	CASSPGTGSSPLHF
TRBV28	.	.	TRBJ1-6	TGTGCCAGCAGTTTTCGTAATTCACCCCTCCACTTT	CASSFRNSPLHF
TRBV27	.	TRBD1	TRBJ1-1	TGTGCCAGCAGTTTATCGAGGACAGGGGGCACTGAAGCTTTCTTT	CASSLSRTGGTEAFF
TRBV19	.	.	TRBJ1-4	TGTGCCAGTAGTCCACAGGGTTCAACTAATGAAAAACTGTTTTTT	CASSPQGSTNEKLFF
TRBV10-3	.	TRBD2	TRBJ2-1	TGTGCCATCAGTGAGTCATTACTAGCGGGAGTTGAGCAGTTCTTC	CAISESLLAGVEQFF
TRBV12-5	.	.	TRBJ2-1	TGTGCTAGTGGTACGGGACCCTCGAGAGGCTACAATGAGCAGTTCTTC	CASGTGPSRGYNEQFF
TRBV4-1	.	.	TRBJ2-7	TGCGCCAGCAGTCCTGGGAAAGGGTGGGAAAGGGAGCAGTACTTC	CASSPGKGWEREQYF
TRBV11-2	.	TRBD2	TRBJ2-5	TGTGCCAGCAGCCCTTTAGCGGGGGGTGAGACCCAGTACTTC	CASSPLAGGETQYF
TRBV30	.	.	TRBJ2-2	TGTGCCTGGAGCCCAACGGGCGGGGAGCTGTTTTTT	CAWSPTGGELFF
TRBV5-1	.	TRBD1	TRBJ2-5	TGCGCCAGCAGCTTGGGGGACAGGCAAGAGACCCAGTACTTC	CASSLGDRQETQYF
TRBV11-2	.	TRBD1	TRBJ2-1	TGTGCCAGCAGCTTTAGCCTCCGGACAGGGACTCGGGAGCAGTTCTTC	CASSFSLRTGTREQFF
TRBV5-1	.	.	TRBJ1-4	TGCGCCAGCAGCTTGGGTGGCACAACTAATGAAAAACTGTTTTTT	CASSLGGTTNEKLFF
TRBV27	.	.	TRBJ1-6	TGTGCCAGCAGTTGGGGCCAAGTTTATAATTCACCCCTCCACTTT	CASSWGQVYNSPLHF
TRBV6-5	.	.	TRBJ1-2	TGTGCCAGCAGTTCCAGACAGCCTAGCGTTTATGGCTACACCTTC	CASSSRQPSVYGYTF
TRBV28	.	TRBD1	TRBJ1-6	TGTGCCAGCAGTTCACCCGGGGACAGGGGAGGTTCACCCCTCCACTTT	CASSSPGDRGGSPLHF
TRBV5-1	.	.	TRBJ2-5	TGCGCCAGCAGCTTGAACCTCGAGACCCAGTACTTC	CASSLNLETQYF
TRBV19	.	.	TRBJ1-1	TGTGCCAGTAGTCGGCGGTCAAACACTGAAGCTTTCTTT	CASSRRSNTEAFF
TRBV21-1	few	.	TRBJ1-2	TGTGCCATCTATCAGGACGACTATGGCTACACCTTC	CAIYQDDYGYTF
TRBV5-1	.	.	TRBJ2-5	TGCGCCAGCAGCCTACGGGACTTAGGAGAGACCCAGTACTTC	CASSLRDLGETQYF
TRBV29-1	once	.	TRBJ2-5	TGCAGCGTTTTAATAGGGGAGACCCAGTACTTC	CSVLIGETQYF
TRBV4-1	.	.	TRBJ1-3	TGCGCCAGCAGCCAAGCCGGGGCGGGCGGAAACACCATATATTTT	CASSQAGAGGNTIYF
TRBV10-2	.	.	TRBJ2-3	TGCGCCAGCAGTGGCGTAGATACGCAGTATTTT	CASSGVDTQYF
TRBV5-8	.	TRBD1	TRBJ1-6	TGTGCCAGCAGCCCTATGCGCGGTGGGACAGGAAACTATAATTCACCCCTCCACTTT	CASSPMRGGTGNYNSPLHF
TRBV2	.	.	TRBJ1-3	TGTGCCACCACCTCCGGGACAACTGGAAACACCATATATTTT	CATTSGTTGNTIYF
TRBV6-5	.	.	TRBJ2-7	TGTGCCAGCAGTGTGGCTCGAGTCAGCGAGCAGTACTTC	CASSVARVSEQYF
TRBV5-4	.	TRBD2	TRBJ2-1	TGTGCCAGCAGCTTGGCGCGGGGGGCTAGCGGGAGCGCGGCCTACAATGAGCAGTTCTTC	CASSLARGASGSAAYNEQFF
TRBV10-3	.	.	TRBJ2-5	TGTGCCATCAGTGTGGAACCCCAGGAGACCCAGTACTTC	CAISVEPQETQYF
TRBV29-1	few	.	TRBJ1-2	TGCAGCGTATGGTCGGAGCCCCCCACCTTC	CSVWSEPPTF
TRBV11-1	.	.	TRBJ2-5	TGTGCCAGCAGAAGGGCACTCCAAGAGACCCAGTACTTC	CASRRALQETQYF
TRBV6-5	.	.	TRBJ2-7	TGTGCCAGCAGTTCAGGTGTTAAGTACGAGCAGTACTTC	CASSSGVKYEQYF
TRBV5-1	once	TRBD1	TRBJ1-5	TGCGCCAGCAGCCCGGACAGGGGCGGGCAGCCCCAGCATTTT	CASSPDRGGQPQHF
TRBV27	.	.	TRBJ1-2	TGTGCCAGCAGTTTCAGGGTAGGGTATGGCTACACCTTC	CASSFRVGYGYTF
TRBV6-5	.	.	TRBJ1-2	TGTGCCAGCAGTTCGTCCACCTATGGCTACACCTTC	CASSSSTYGYTF
TRBV6-6	.	TRBD2	TRBJ2-7	TGTGCCAGCAGTCCCGGGACTAGCAGAGACGAGCAGTACTTC	CASSPGTSRDEQYF
TRBV6-6	.	TRBD1	TRBJ2-2	TGTGCCAGCAGTCTCGACAGGGTAGACACCGGGGAGCTGTTTTTT	CASSLDRVDTGELFF
TRBV6-5	once	TRBD1	TRBJ2-7	TGTGCCAGGAGGGGTCCCAGGGGGCCTGGGGACGAGCAGTACTTC	CARRGPRGPGDEQYF
TRBV4-3	few	TRBD2	TRBJ2-1	TGCGCCAGCAGCCAAGAATCTAGCGGGAGATACAATGAGCAGTTCTTC	CASSQESSGRYNEQFF
TRBV10-1	.	.	TRBJ1-1	TGCGCCAGCAGTGAGTCGGGGGTGGCAACTGAAGCTTTCTTT	CASSESGVATEAFF
TRBV6-1	.	.	TRBJ1-5	TGTGCCAGCACAACAGTAGATAGCAATCAGCCCCAGCATTTT	CASTTVDSNQPQHF
TRBV21-1	.	.	TRBJ2-7	TGTGCCAGCAGCAATCGGGGCCCCGGGACAGGGGGATACGAGCAGTACTTC	CASSNRGPGTGGYEQYF
TRBV30	few	.	TRBJ2-5	TGTGCCTGGAAAAACACTCAAGAGACCCAGTACTTC	CAWKNTQETQYF
TRBV5-1	.	.	TRBJ2-5	TGCGCCAGCAGCTTGGCCCCCACCGTTCAAGAGACCCAGTACTTC	CASSLAPTVQETQYF
TRBV10-1	.	.	TRBJ2-7	TGCGCCAGCAGTGGACAGGTGATCGACGAGCAGTACTTC	CASSGQVIDEQYF
TRBV11-2	.	TRBD2	TRBJ2-1	TGTGCCAGCAGCTCCTTAGCGGGGAGAAATGAGCAGTTCTTC	CASSSLAGRNEQFF
TRBV2	.	.	TRBJ1-1	TGTGCCAGCAGTATACAGGTTCAGAACACTGAAGCTTTCTTT	CASSIQVQNTEAFF
TRBV11-2	.	.	TRBJ1-5	TGTGCCAGCAGCGATGGGTCAAGCAATCAGCCCCAGCATTTT	CASSDGSSNQPQHF
TRBV9	.	.	TRBJ2-2	TGTGCCAGCAGATACTATAACACCGGGGAGCTGTTTTTT	CASRYYNTGELFF
TRBV30	few	.	TRBJ1-4	TGTGCCTGGAGTGTCCCGACGGATAATGAAAAACTGTTTTTT	CAWSVPTDNEKLFF
TRBV9	.	.	TRBJ2-1	TGTGCCAGCAGCGCCCCTGGGGGTTTTGAGCAGTTCTTC	CASSAPGGFEQFF
TRBV18	once	.	TRBJ1-1	TGTGCCAGCTCAATACAAGAGAACACTGAAGCTTTCTTT	CASSIQENTEAFF
TRBV6-5	.	.	TRBJ2-1	TGTGCCAGTGGAAGGGGGGGCAATGAGCAGTTCTTC	CASGRGGNEQFF